This T cell receptor (beta chain) was observed in a study of cytomegalovirus exposure and HLA in healthy donors. Study-wide context: Membership in the Caucasian-associated ancestry cluster was found for approximately 85% of 300 to 500 genotyped donors.

Study conclusions and caveats: Roughly uniform sequencing depth across donors was assumed, possibly incorrectly. A few chains tied to CMV proved CMV antigen-specific in vitro.

The study ran its PCR with 60 Vbeta and 13 Jbeta primers. Using immunoSEQ multiplex PCR, the repertoire was profiled, and TCRdb retains in-frame clones only, with some absent. This sample's clone table lists 70,000 or so clones. Concerning this clone: What it binds is not known.

The receptor was derived from a man aged 40-49 years in good health and CMV-seronegative. The sample consisted of PBMCs.

The DNA for the CDR3 is TGCAGCGTTGAAGATCCTACTAGCGGGGACAATGAGCAGTTCTTC. It yields the protein CSVEDPTSGDNEQFF. The rearrangement uses TRBV29-1 and TRBJ2-1; 10 bases agree with TRBD2. CDR3 size: 15 residues. Trimming removed 0 bases from V and 5 bases from J; junction bases left unmatched: 4. Germline CDR1 SQVTM, CDR2 ANQGSEA.